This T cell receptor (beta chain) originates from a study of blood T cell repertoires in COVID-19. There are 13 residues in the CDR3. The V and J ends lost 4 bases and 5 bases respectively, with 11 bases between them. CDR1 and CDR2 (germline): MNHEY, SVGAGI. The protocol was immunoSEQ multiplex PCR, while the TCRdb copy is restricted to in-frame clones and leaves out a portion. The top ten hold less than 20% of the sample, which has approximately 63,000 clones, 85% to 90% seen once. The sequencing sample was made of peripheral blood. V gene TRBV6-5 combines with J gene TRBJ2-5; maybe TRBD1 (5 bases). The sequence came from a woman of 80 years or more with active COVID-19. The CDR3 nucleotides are TGTGCCAGCAGTTTTTGGCAGGGCGAGACCCAGTACTTC. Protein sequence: CASSFWQGETQYF.